The clone carrying this T cell receptor (beta chain) was found a few times. The target antigen is unknown. This record comes from a study of PD-L1 blockade in urothelial cancer. Across the study: Earlier, patients had received 0 to 3 chemotherapy regimens. Per tumor, median counts were 1,402 T cells and 950 to 1,100 unique TCRs.

General observations from the study: FFPE tumor tissue, one sample per patient, may miss heterogeneity.

The CDR3 runs 13 residues. Germline lookup yields CDR1 LNHDA and CDR2 SQIVND (reference sequence). The V and J ends lost 10 bases and 3 bases, in that order; junction bases with no gene match: 7. The protocol was immunoSEQ multiplex PCR, while the TCRdb copy is restricted to in-frame clones and leaves out a portion. In the table there are about 36,000 clones, about a third of which are singletons. The source is a man in his fifties or sixties with urothelial cancer. The sample was tumor tissue, taken before atezolizumab (anti-PD-L1) treatment. This chain connects TRBV19 to TRBJ2-7, with 9 positions matching TRBD2. The CDR3 DNA follows: TGTGCCACCGGGCCTAGCGGGAACTACGAGCAGTACTTC. It encodes CATGPSGNYEQYF.